The rows below give T cell receptor beta chains drawn from one sample of a study of shared clonotypes between healthy human individuals. Assay: immunoSEQ multiplex PCR; the TCRdb copy retains only in-frame clones and omits some. The sample yields around 980,000 clones, roughly 74% seen once. The sample was memory CD4+ T cells from PBMCs. The receptors here all came from a man between 18 and 29 years old in good health. Some clones in this sample may be carry-over from other donors' samples. CDR3s include the opening cysteine and the closing phenylalanine or tryptophan.

j_call: TRBJ2-7
v_call: TRBV27
cdr3_aa: CASSFNWLAGTSYEQYF

j_call: TRBJ1-2
v_call: TRBV2
cdr3_aa: CASSGDRGAYGYTF

j_call: TRBJ1-5
v_call: TRBV11-2
cdr3_aa: CASSLNGGQPQHF

j_call: TRBJ1-2
v_call: TRBV7-9
cdr3_aa: CASSLWEAGGYGYTF

j_call: TRBJ2-7
v_call: TRBV29-1
cdr3_aa: CSVVSGGRRGEQYF

j_call: TRBJ2-1
v_call: TRBV7-3
cdr3_aa: CASSVAGNGEQFF

j_call: TRBJ1-5
v_call: TRBV19
cdr3_aa: CASSIIGFDQPQHF

j_call: TRBJ2-1
v_call: TRBV6-1
cdr3_aa: CASSENRDRGQFF

j_call: TRBJ1-5
v_call: TRBV6-1
cdr3_aa: CASSETGARIQPQHF

j_call: TRBJ2-4
v_call: TRBV7-9
cdr3_aa: CASSLGGNGRASFGIQYF

j_call: TRBJ2-3
v_call: TRBV4-2
cdr3_aa: CASSFRGADTQYF

j_call: TRBJ1-4
v_call: TRBV30
cdr3_aa: CAWSVQGRSKLFF

j_call: TRBJ2-7
v_call: TRBV29-1
cdr3_aa: CSVAHRGGYEQYF

j_call: TRBJ2-7
v_call: TRBV7-2
cdr3_aa: CARPGANFYEQYF

j_call: TRBJ2-7
v_call: TRBV4-2
cdr3_aa: CASSQNYEQYF

j_call: TRBJ2-3
v_call: TRBV21-1
cdr3_aa: CASSKSGGTGKPIGTDTQYF

j_call: TRBJ1-5
v_call: TRBV2
cdr3_aa: CASRLRDGGAGSNQPQHF

j_call: TRBJ2-5
v_call: TRBV6-1
cdr3_aa: CASSRLRVPQETQYF

j_call: TRBJ2-5
v_call: TRBV7-9
cdr3_aa: CASSLSAGPGTQYF

j_call: TRBJ1-2
v_call: TRBV4-1
cdr3_aa: CASSQETRQGRNYGYTF

j_call: TRBJ1-6
v_call: TRBV5-1
cdr3_aa: CASSLLDTRNNSPLHF

j_call: TRBJ2-2
v_call: TRBV7-3
cdr3_aa: CASSLTPGTGELFF

j_call: TRBJ2-5
v_call: TRBV11-1
cdr3_aa: CASSLVPGQPQETQYF

j_call: TRBJ2-3
v_call: TRBV7-3
cdr3_aa: CASSPLGLGRDTQYF

j_call: TRBJ2-5
v_call: TRBV5-1
cdr3_aa: CASSLVGLQETQYF

j_call: TRBJ1-1
v_call: TRBV5-1
cdr3_aa: CASSLERNTEAFF

j_call: TRBJ1-1
v_call: TRBV28
cdr3_aa: CASSLLAGGRTEAFF

j_call: TRBJ2-1
v_call: TRBV5-4
cdr3_aa: CASRSRDRDYNEQFF

j_call: TRBJ1-5
v_call: TRBV18
cdr3_aa: CASSSELHQPQHF

j_call: TRBJ2-3
v_call: TRBV7-9
cdr3_aa: CASSLGASTDTQYF

j_call: TRBJ2-2
v_call: TRBV11-3
cdr3_aa: CASSFSGTGHTGELFF

j_call: TRBJ1-3
v_call: TRBV5-1
cdr3_aa: CASSPTNGNTIYF

j_call: TRBJ2-1
v_call: TRBV7-2
cdr3_aa: CATLRLALYNEQFF

j_call: TRBJ2-7
v_call: TRBV9
cdr3_aa: CASSIGTEGFYEQYF

j_call: TRBJ2-4
v_call: TRBV29-1
cdr3_aa: CSVLEGASKNIQYF

j_call: TRBJ2-5
v_call: TRBV7-9
cdr3_aa: CASSLVTGSSETQYF

j_call: TRBJ1-1
v_call: TRBV28
cdr3_aa: CASSWGGGTEAFF

j_call: TRBJ1-1
v_call: TRBV20-1
cdr3_aa: CSASGDTEAFF

j_call: TRBJ1-2
v_call: TRBV4-1
cdr3_aa: CASRQPGGAPDGYTF

j_call: TRBJ1-2
v_call: TRBV9
cdr3_aa: CASSPFDLGGRGYTF

j_call: TRBJ2-6
v_call: TRBV6-1
cdr3_aa: CASSGERERRFVLTF

j_call: TRBJ1-2
v_call: TRBV5-1
cdr3_aa: CASSAAGGTGGSGYTF

j_call: TRBJ2-7
v_call: TRBV18
cdr3_aa: CASSPSPTQGQYF

j_call: TRBJ2-5
v_call: TRBV7-3
cdr3_aa: CASSLDGTSRETQYF

j_call: TRBJ2-7
v_call: TRBV28
cdr3_aa: CASRRGLAGLYEQYF

j_call: TRBJ2-3
v_call: TRBV2
cdr3_aa: CASSRRTGGTDTQYF

j_call: TRBJ2-7
v_call: TRBV10-3
cdr3_aa: CAISASMAGLDEQYF